This is a list of T cell receptor beta chains from one sample in a study of T cells in localized non-small cell lung cancer. Some clones are missing from TCRdb's copy, which holds only in-frame ones; the method was immunoSEQ multiplex PCR. The table lists over 50,000 clones, over 70% of them singletons. Specimen: peripheral blood mononuclear cells, collected before any cancer treatment. The receptors were gathered from a man aged 35 to 70 with stage III lung adenocarcinoma. CDR3s include the opening cysteine and the closing phenylalanine or tryptophan. Fields, in order: CDR3 protein, V gene, J gene.

cdr3_aa: CASSPGQRGKETQYF
v_call: TRBV4-2
j_call: TRBJ2-5

cdr3_aa: CATVQEGAFNGYTF
v_call: TRBV2
j_call: TRBJ1-2

cdr3_aa: CASSQVSGTGLGNEQFF
v_call: TRBV7-2
j_call: TRBJ2-1

cdr3_aa: CASSRTATNEKLFF
v_call: TRBV6-6
j_call: TRBJ1-4

cdr3_aa: CASSNEGTRNTGELFF
v_call: TRBV6-6
j_call: TRBJ2-2

cdr3_aa: CSAGKTETQYF
v_call: TRBV20-1
j_call: TRBJ2-5

cdr3_aa: CASSPLGSLDYEQYF
v_call: TRBV19
j_call: TRBJ2-7

cdr3_aa: CASSHPGGSGTEAFF
v_call: TRBV6-5
j_call: TRBJ1-1

cdr3_aa: CASSVGGTGVTEAFF
v_call: TRBV9
j_call: TRBJ1-1

cdr3_aa: CASSLASGRNEQFF
v_call: TRBV5-1
j_call: TRBJ2-1

cdr3_aa: CASSTRTGGRSQPQHF
v_call: TRBV19
j_call: TRBJ1-5

cdr3_aa: CASSLAISPGSDTQYF
v_call: TRBV5-6
j_call: TRBJ2-3

cdr3_aa: CASSQDPGYGNTEAFF
v_call: TRBV4-1
j_call: TRBJ1-1

cdr3_aa: CASSLVSGTGGQPQHF
v_call: TRBV7-9
j_call: TRBJ1-5

cdr3_aa: CAPRDRLVGYTF
v_call: TRBV15
j_call: TRBJ1-2

cdr3_aa: CASSLLAGDSATQYF
v_call: TRBV7-3
j_call: TRBJ2-3

cdr3_aa: CASSRGLNTQYF
v_call: TRBV19
j_call: TRBJ2-3

cdr3_aa: CASSLDELESTDTQYF
v_call: TRBV13
j_call: TRBJ2-3

cdr3_aa: CASSLAGGTEAFF
v_call: TRBV11-2
j_call: TRBJ1-1

cdr3_aa: CASCRGREETQYF
v_call: TRBV18
j_call: TRBJ2-5

cdr3_aa: CSVEGDRAPGLAGGIEQFF
v_call: TRBV29-1
j_call: TRBJ2-1

cdr3_aa: CASSEARVNEKLFF
v_call: TRBV2
j_call: TRBJ1-4

cdr3_aa: CASSTGGGVPEAFF
v_call: TRBV6-5
j_call: TRBJ1-1

cdr3_aa: CASTLQGDYGYTF
v_call: TRBV6-5
j_call: TRBJ1-2

cdr3_aa: CAIREGQINEKLFF
v_call: TRBV10-3
j_call: TRBJ1-4

cdr3_aa: CASSERGDYQPQHF
v_call: TRBV2
j_call: TRBJ1-5

cdr3_aa: CASRKEVAEYQETQYF
v_call: TRBV5-1
j_call: TRBJ2-5

cdr3_aa: CASSGRINEKLFF
v_call: TRBV2
j_call: TRBJ1-4